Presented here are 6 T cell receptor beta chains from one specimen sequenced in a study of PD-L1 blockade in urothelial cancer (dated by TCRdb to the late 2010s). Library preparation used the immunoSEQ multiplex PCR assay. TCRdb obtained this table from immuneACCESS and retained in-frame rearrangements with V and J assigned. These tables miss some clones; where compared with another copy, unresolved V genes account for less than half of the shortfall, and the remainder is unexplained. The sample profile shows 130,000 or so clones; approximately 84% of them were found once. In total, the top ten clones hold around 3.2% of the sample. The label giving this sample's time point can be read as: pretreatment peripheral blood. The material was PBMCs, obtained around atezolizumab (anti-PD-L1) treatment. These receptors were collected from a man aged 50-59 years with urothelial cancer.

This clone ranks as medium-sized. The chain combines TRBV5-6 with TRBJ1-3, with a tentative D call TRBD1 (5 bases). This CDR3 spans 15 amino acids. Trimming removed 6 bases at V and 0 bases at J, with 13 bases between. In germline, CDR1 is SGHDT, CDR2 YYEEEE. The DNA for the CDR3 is TGTGCCAGCACAGACAGAGGATTCTCTGGAAACACCATATATTTT. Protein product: CASTDRGFSGNTIYF. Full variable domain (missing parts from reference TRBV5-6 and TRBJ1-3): DAGVTQSPTHLIKTRGQQVTLRCSPKSGHDTVSWYQQALGQGPQFIFQYYEEEERQRGNFPDRFSGHQFPNYSSELNVNALLLGDSALYLCASTDRGFSGNTIYFGEGSWLTVV.

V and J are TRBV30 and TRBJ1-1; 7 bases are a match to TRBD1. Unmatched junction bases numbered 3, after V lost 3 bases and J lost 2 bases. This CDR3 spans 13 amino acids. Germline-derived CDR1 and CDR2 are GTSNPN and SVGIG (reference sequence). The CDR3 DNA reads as TGTGCCTGGAGGCGGGACAGCAACACTGAAGCTTTCTTT. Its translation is CAWRRDSNTEAFF.

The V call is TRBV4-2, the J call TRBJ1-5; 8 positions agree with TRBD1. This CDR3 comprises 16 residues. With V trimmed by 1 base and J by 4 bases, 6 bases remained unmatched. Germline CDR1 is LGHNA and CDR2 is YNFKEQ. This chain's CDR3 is CASSQGQGSGNQPQHF. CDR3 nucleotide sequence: TGTGCCAGCAGCCAAGGACAGGGGTCGGGGAATCAGCCCCAGCATTTT.

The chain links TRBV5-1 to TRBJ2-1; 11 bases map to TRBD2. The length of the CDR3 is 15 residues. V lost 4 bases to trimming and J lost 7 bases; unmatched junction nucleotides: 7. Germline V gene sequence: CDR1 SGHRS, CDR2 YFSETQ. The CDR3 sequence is CASSRAGTSGNEQFF. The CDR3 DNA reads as TGCGCCAGCAGCAGAGCCGGGACTAGCGGTAATGAGCAGTTCTTC. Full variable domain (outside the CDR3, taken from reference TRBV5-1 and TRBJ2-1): KAGVTQTPRYLIKTRGQQVTLSCSPISGHRSVSWYQQTPGQGLQFLFEYFSETQRNKGNFPGRFSGRQFSNSRSEMNVSTLELGDSALYLCASSRAGTSGNEQFFGPGTRLTVL.

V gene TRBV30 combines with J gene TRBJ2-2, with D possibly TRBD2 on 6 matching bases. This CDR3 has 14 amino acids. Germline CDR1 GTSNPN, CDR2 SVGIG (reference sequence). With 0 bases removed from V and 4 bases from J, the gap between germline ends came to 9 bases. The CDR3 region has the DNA TGTGCCTGGAGTGTACGACTAGGCACCGGGGAGCTGTTTTTT. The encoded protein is CAWSVRLGTGELFF.

As DNA, the CDR3 is TGTGCCAGTAGTATCAGACTAGCGGGAGCGGGGGAGCAGTACTTC. Translated, it gives CASSIRLAGAGEQYF. The chain carries TRBV19 and TRBJ2-7, with 12 bases identical to TRBD2. J gave up 7 bases and V 3 bases, and 7 bases lay outside the gene matches. This CDR3 has 15 residues. Per germline, CDR1 LNHDA and CDR2 SQIVND (reference sequence).